Included here is one TCR beta chain sequence, with context. The data are from a study of T cell changes during pregnancy in multiple sclerosis. CDR3 length equals 15 residues. V dropped 5 bases and J dropped 6; count of bases not matched to a gene: 10. The germline V gene encodes CDR1 MNHEY and CDR2 SMNVEV (reference sequence). TCRdb keeps only in-frame clones here, not all; method: immunoSEQ multiplex PCR. The sample records about 79,000 clones, about nine tenths being singletons. The J gene is TRBJ2-3, the V gene TRBV27, with TRBD2 matching 8 bases. Sequencing used CD4+ T cells from peripheral blood mononuclear cells, obtained in the second trimester of pregnancy. The receptor's source is a female donor with multiple sclerosis, enrolled in a pregnancy study. CDR3 residues: CASSRTSSFTDTQYF. The DNA for the CDR3 is TGTGCCAGCAGTCGGACTAGCTCTTTCACGGATACGCAGTATTTT.